This T cell receptor (beta chain) is drawn from a study of graft-versus-host responses after intestinal transplantation. For the study at large: Recipients were given multivisceral, liver-intestinal, or isolated intestinal transplants. Regarding the study as a whole: After transplant, early declines in HvG clones were associated with peak levels of circulating GvH clones.

Concerning this clone: Its antigen is unidentified.

The trim removed 5 bases at V and 6 bases at J, leaving 4 bases unmatched. Germline CDR1 is SGHTA and CDR2 is FQGNSA. The CDR3 sequence is 13 residues long. Data came from immunoSEQ multiplex PCR; TCRdb stores just in-frame clones and leaves some out. The data contain over 85,000 clones, about 95% of them singletons. Sequenced here: unstimulated CD4+ T cells sorted from spleen or lymph node cells, sampled before transplant. This chain connects TRBV7-2 to TRBJ1-2, with 9 bases that match TRBD1. The sequence was obtained from a human donor who was the organ donor for an intestinal transplant. The CDR3 DNA reads TGTGCCAGCAGCCAAGACAGGGGGAATGGCTACACCTTC. This codes for CASSQDRGNGYTF. The full variable domain, rest sourced from reference TRBV7-2 and TRBJ1-2, is GAGVSQSPSNKVTEKGKDVELRCDPISGHTALYWYRQSLGQGLEFLIYFQGNSAPDKSGLPSDRFSAERTGGSVSTLTIQRTQQEDSAVYLCASSQDRGNGYTFGSGTRLTVV.